This T cell receptor beta chain was identified in a study of T cells after yellow fever vaccination. Study observations and caveats: Detected again after the booster were most primary-vaccination clones, at 96% CD4 and roughly 88% CD8.

TCRdb recomputed calls from the 5' RACE reads with MiXCR, one row per CDR3 protein. The top ten clones hold approximately 24% of a sample with 55,000 or so distinct CDR3 sequences, 6.6% of them seen once. CDR3 length: 14 residues. The germline gives CDR1 SEHNR, CDR2 FQNEAQ (reference sequence). V was cut by 6 bases and J by 8 bases, with 19 bases left in between. The genes are TRBV7-9 and TRBJ1-2, with TRBD1 as a possible D gene (6 bases). The specimen was CD8+ T cells not binding an NS4B(214-222) dextramer, sorted from PBMCs, collected around 45 days after the first yellow fever vaccination. The sequence came from a man aged 18 to 30 who received the YFV17D yellow fever vaccine. This chain's CDR3 is CASSPGDTFSGYTF. The CDR3 DNA sequence: TGTGCCAGCAGTCCAGGGGACACCTTTTCGGGCTACACCTTC.